This T cell receptor (beta chain) was recorded in a study of T cells in Graves' hyperthyroidism and ophthalmopathy (dated by TCRdb to 2018 to 2020). A note on the overall study: Peripheral blood was collected at initial diagnosis, before any treatment. Once sampling was done, hyperthyroidism patients were given methimazole at a starting dose of 30 mg daily, whereas ophthalmopathy patients were given high-dose intravenous methylprednisolone. Thyroid tissue and blood T-cell repertoires from roughly 6 Graves' hyperthyroidism patients were also compared in the study. The paper reports TCR Vbeta CDR3 sequencing of some 140 peripheral blood samples: around 41 ophthalmopathy, some 80 hyperthyroidism and 17 progressor patients. A discovery cohort of roughly 100 patients, about 43 with Graves' ophthalmopathy and over 55 with stable Graves' hyperthyroidism, was used to find distinguishing TCR V-J signatures. Prospective prediction of ophthalmopathy was tested in an independent validation cohort consisting of fewer than 20 hyperthyroidism patients and about 17 patients who later progressed to ophthalmopathy. The approximately 100 discovery patients were randomly divided into training and test sets at a 7:3 ratio.

In the case of this clonotype: Its antigen is unknown. This may arise from a read error, as a much more abundant clone is one base away.

Amplification of TCR beta CDR3 regions was carried out from RNA transcripts. The TCR CDR3 was subjected to a first round of RT-PCR using the HTBI primer set and the Qiagen OneStep RT-PCR kit. Libraries were constructed in a second round of multiplex PCR, after which size selection and purification were carried out. The libraries were sequenced on an Illumina HiSeq2000 using paired-end 100 bp reads. The published analysis was carried out like this. SOAPnuke was used to process the raw data, with reads discarded if the reads contained adapters or uncalled bases, had a mean Phred below 15, or lacked an exact constant-primer or identifier match. High-quality paired reads were merged with COPE v1.2.5, and unique nucleotide sequences were defined as clonotypes. MiTCR v1.1 was used to align the clonotypes against IMGT TRBV, TRBD and TRBJ reference segments. The analysis was restricted to V-J combinations with a frequency above 0.0001, which together covered 99% to 99.2% of the repertoires. The TCS score was defined as F50 (clonal expansion) divided by E x V (chaos), with BLOSUM62-based TCRdist calculated between CDR3 peptides within each V-J. Welch's t-statistics and random forest reduced 500 to 550 V-J features to under 15, which were used in a naive Bayes classifier (R e1071). The public sequencing data were trimmed at Q25 with fastp and processed into clonotypes with MiXCR by TCRdb, which kept only in-frame beta chains. Here each entry gathers all rows of one CDR3 protein and keeps the most common genes and DNA. TCRdb assigned the V and J calls; the authors' analysis was not used. The sample contains about 180,000 distinct CDR3 sequences, 17% of them found a single time. The biggest ten clones account for roughly 28% of the sample.

Stable Graves' hyperthyroidism was defined as no progression to ophthalmopathy during 18 months of follow-up. The hyperthyroidism patients were between 18 and 65 years old and newly diagnosed, with a disease duration of less than 2 months. Patients with uncontrolled infections, other autoimmune diseases, pregnancy or lactation were excluded. Diagnoses were based on clinical symptoms, serum thyroxine and TRAb, thyroid ultrasound and orbital computed tomography. PBMCs were isolated from about 9.1 ml of fresh peripheral blood by Ficoll-Paque density gradient centrifugation. Total RNA was extracted with Trizol reagent, and quality was checked on an Agilent 2100 Bioanalyzer. Per the germline V gene, MNHEY is the CDR1 and SVGEGT is the CDR2. V loses 11 bases, J loses 3 bases, and the germline ends lie 17 bases apart. The CDR3, from cysteine to phenylalanine, totals 13 residues. Just CDR3 DNA is preserved here, 39 bases in frame from base 1.

The research as a whole found: During validation, the model predicted progression to ophthalmopathy a median of approximately 6 months ahead of onset, with approximately 70% sensitivity and around 73% specificity. A 13 V-J signature model separated ophthalmopathy from stable hyperthyroidism, with about 88% sensitivity and about 81% specificity in cross-validation and 80%/75% in testing. Most expanded thyroid clonotypes (frequency above 0.001) were also detected in blood, a finding suggesting that blood repertoires may reflect thyroid immune responses. Sample size was not statistically predetermined, and investigators were not blinded to group allocation.

The receptor was derived from a woman between 45 and 65 years old with Graves' hyperthyroidism. The source material was blood. The chain links TRBV6-2 or TRBV6-3 with TRBJ2-7, with the D gene possibly TRBD1 or TRBD2, each one fitting 5 bases. The DNA reads as follows: TGTGCCGGCATGAGAGGGGCCCTCTACGAGCAGTACTTC. Its translation reads: CAGMRGALYEQYF.